These 11 T cell receptor beta chains originate from one sample sequenced in a study of T cell responses to AZD1222 COVID-19 vaccine. The repertoire was sequenced with immunoSEQ multiplex PCR; TCRdb's copy has only in-frame clones and lacks some. Altogether 100,000 to 150,000 clones are present, around 90% being singletons, with the ten largest covering around 4.5%. The sequences come from peripheral blood, collected on day 0 of MenACWY control vaccination. The receptors come from an adult in good health.

This chain uses TRBV28 with TRBJ1-2; no clear D. Germline lookup yields CDR1 MDHEN and CDR2 SYDVKM. The V end was cut by 5 bases, the J end by 1 base, with 14 bases between. The CDR3 is made up of 15 amino acids. The CDR3 sequence is CASSREVGNNYGYTF. CDR3 in DNA: TGTGCCAGCAGTCGCGAGGTGGGGAATAACTATGGCTACACCTTC.

The chain links TRBV5-4 to TRBJ2-2; TRBD2 matches 13 bases. There are 16 residues in the CDR3. With 4 bases clipped from V and 4 bases from J, the junction kept 4 bases outside the gene matches. Germline CDR1 SGHNT, CDR2 YYREEE (reference sequence). DNA of the CDR3: TGTGCCAGCAGCCTGGGACTAGCGGGGATCACCGGGGAGCTGTTTTTT. Translating it yields CASSLGLAGITGELFF.

The chain couples TRBV11-3 to TRBJ2-1; tentatively, D is TRBD1 or TRBD2 (5 bases each). Trimming removed 1 base at V and 7 bases at J, with 11 bases between. Germline V gene data show CDR1 as SGHNT and CDR2 as YENEEA. This CDR3 comprises 14 residues. As DNA, the CDR3 is TGTGCCAGCAGCTTAGCCGGGACCGGGAATGAGCAGTTCTTC. Protein product: CASSLAGTGNEQFF.

The rearrangement uses TRBV5-1 and TRBJ2-1, with 9 bases lining up with TRBD2. The CDR3 is made up of 15 amino acids. Germline V gives CDR1 SGHRS, CDR2 YFSETQ. V was pared by 5 bases and J by 1 base, with 4 bases of the junction left unmatched. The chain's CDR3 is CASRTSGLSYNEQFF. CDR3 nucleotide sequence: TGCGCCAGCAGGACTAGCGGACTTTCCTACAATGAGCAGTTCTTC.

The chain is built from TRBV7-9 and TRBJ2-5; 10 positions match TRBD1. The J segment lost 5 bases and the V segment lost 3 bases, leaving 3 bases of the junction unmatched. In germline, CDR1 is SEHNR, CDR2 FQNEAQ (reference sequence). CDR3 length equals 14 residues. CDR3 region: CASSLTGGAETQYF. CDR3 nucleotide sequence: TGTGCCAGCAGCTTGACAGGGGGCGCGGAGACCCAGTACTTC.

This clone was found once. V gene TRBV24-1 combines with J gene TRBJ2-3, with TRBD1 as a possible D gene (6 bases). Trimming removed 7 bases at V and 3 bases at J, with 10 bases between. Germline V lookup: CDR1 KGHDR, CDR2 SFDVKD. This CDR3 contains 13 residues. CDR3 residues: CATRAGVTDTQYF. CDR3 coding DNA: TGTGCCACCAGGGCAGGGGTAACAGATACGCAGTATTTT.

CDR3 in amino acids: CASSLGEFNYGYTF. Here the CDR3 DNA reads TGTGCCAGCAGTTTGGGGGAGTTTAACTATGGCTACACCTTC. The rearrangement uses TRBV28 and TRBJ1-2, with a tentative D call TRBD1 (5 bases). Trimming took 3 bases from V and 1 from J, leaving 9 bases between them. Germline V gene data show CDR1 as MDHEN and CDR2 as SYDVKM. This CDR3 is 14 amino acids long.

The chain has TRBV18 and TRBJ2-2; no firm D call. V lost 2 bases and J 4 bases, leaving 5 bases between the germline ends. Germline lookup yields CDR1 KGHSH and CDR2 LQKENI. The length of the CDR3 is 13 residues. DNA of the CDR3: TGTGCCAGCTCACCAGGCAGCACCGGGGAGCTGTTTTTT. Translating it yields CASSPGSTGELFF.

The chain links TRBV14 to TRBJ2-3; 9 bases match TRBD2. CDR1 and CDR2 from the germline V gene are SGHDN and FVKESK. V trimming: 7 bases; J trimming: 8 bases; junction bases outside the gene matches: 10. The CDR3 loop spans 14 amino acids. CDR3 amino acids: CASKPSGVHGTQYF. CDR3 bases: TGTGCCAGCAAACCTAGCGGGGTCCACGGTACGCAGTATTTT. The full variable domain, in which reference TRBV14 and TRBJ2-3 provide the parts outside the CDR3, is EAGVTQFPSHSVIEKGQTVTLRCDPISGHDNLYWYRRVMGKEIKFLLHFVKESKQDESGMPNNRFLAERTGGTYSTLKVQPAELEDSGVYFCASKPSGVHGTQYFGPGTRLTVL.

This sequence joins TRBV18 and TRBJ1-3, with 9 bases matching TRBD1. V dropped 2 bases and J dropped 3; count of bases not matched to a gene: 5. Germline V CDR1 and CDR2: KGHSH, LQKENI. The CDR3 covers 16 residues. CDR3 protein: CASSPYGQGSGNTIYF. The CDR3 region has the DNA TGTGCCAGCTCACCATACGGACAGGGGAGTGGAAACACCATATATTTT.

The rearrangement links TRBV7-2 to TRBJ2-7; 8 bases are shared with TRBD2. Trimming at V came to 5 bases and at J to 4 bases, leaving 19 bases not matched to a gene. CDR3 length equals 18 residues. CDR1 SGHTA and CDR2 FQGNSA come from the germline V gene. The CDR3 is CASSIYLSGIDKGYEQYF. CDR3 DNA sequence: TGTGCCAGCAGCATATACCTTAGCGGGATCGATAAAGGTTACGAGCAGTACTTC. Based on the CDR3 plus reference TRBV7-2 and TRBJ2-7, the full variable domain is GAGVSQSPSNKVTEKGKDVELRCDPISGHTALYWYRQSLGQGLEFLIYFQGNSAPDKSGLPSDRFSAERTGGSVSTLTIQRTQQEDSAVYLCASSIYLSGIDKGYEQYFGPGTRLTVT.